This TCR beta chain was obtained from a study of T-cell reconstitution after alpha-beta-depleted transplantation in children. The CDR3 covers 12 residues. V lost 0 bases to trimming and J lost 9 bases, with 7 bases between them. A library of TCRbeta sequences, prepared with unique molecular identifiers, was generated. TCRdb re-called the PCR reads with MiXCR, one entry per CDR3 protein. Here the sample spans around 490,000 distinct CDR3 sequences, roughly 11% being singletons. This sequence originates from a female patient under 10 years old who had a stem cell transplant for aplastic anemia, so the T cells may come from the graft donor. The starting material was PBMCs, mostly from graft donor cells, obtained 180 days after TCRalphabeta/CD19-depleted stem cell transplant. The J gene is TRBJ2-3, the V gene TRBV12-3 or TRBV12-4; D is uncertain. This CDR3 is CASSLASRTQYF. The DNA of the CDR3 is TGTGCCAGCAGTTTAGCTTCCCGGACGCAGTATTTT.